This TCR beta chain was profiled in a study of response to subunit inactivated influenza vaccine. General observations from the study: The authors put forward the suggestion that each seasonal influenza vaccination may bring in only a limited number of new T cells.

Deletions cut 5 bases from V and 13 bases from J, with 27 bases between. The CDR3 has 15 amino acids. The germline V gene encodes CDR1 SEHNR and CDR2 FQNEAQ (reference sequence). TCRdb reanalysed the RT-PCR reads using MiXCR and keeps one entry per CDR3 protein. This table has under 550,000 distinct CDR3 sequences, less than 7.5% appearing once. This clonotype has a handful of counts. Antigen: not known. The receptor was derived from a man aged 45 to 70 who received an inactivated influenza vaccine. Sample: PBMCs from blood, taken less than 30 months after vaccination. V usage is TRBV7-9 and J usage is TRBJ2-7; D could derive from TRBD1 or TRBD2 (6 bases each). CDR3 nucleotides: TGTGCCAGCAGCGCAACCGGGACGGCGGAGGGGGGCGAATACTTC. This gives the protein CASSATGTAEGGEYF.